The entry below gives a single TCR beta chain sequence along with its context. As yet, its antigen is unknown. A second PCR, run for about 6 to 11 cycles, used a sample-barcoded 5' primer plus a J-beta primer mix. All cDNA molecules were each tagged by a template-switch adaptor with 12 random nucleotides. TCRdb independently ran MiXCR on the 5' RACE reads; one entry per CDR3 protein. The table includes around 1.5 million distinct CDR3 sequences, approximately 38% detected once. The sample is drawn from a study of blood T cells in healthy people across ages. Regarding the study as a whole: Naive CD4+ cell counts and diversity both ran higher in long-lived than in aged donors.

Germline V gene sequence: CDR1 MNHEY, CDR2 SVGAGI. CDR3 size: 16 residues. The sequenced material came from blood. The receptor's source is a woman in her late teens or twenties in good health. This chain joins TRBV6-5 and TRBJ2-1, with 8 positions matching TRBD2. The J call could be wrong; TRBJ2-7 is a better fit for the DNA end. CDR3 nucleotide sequence: TGTGCCAGCAGTTACTCGAGCGGGAGCTCCTACAATGAGCAGTACTTC. Translation gives CASSYSSGSSYNEQYF.